The TCR beta chain under discussion was sequenced for a study of shared clonotypes between healthy human individuals. A CD45RA+ naive subset and a CD45RA-negative memory subset were split from CD4+ cells. Comment on this clone: Its antigen is currently unknown. Other DNA sequences in this sample translate to the same CDR3.

General observations from the study: Clonotypes which were not shared had lower generation probabilities than clonotypes that all four donors shared.

Some clones are missing from TCRdb's copy, which holds only in-frame ones; the method was immunoSEQ multiplex PCR. The sample lists about 680,000 clones, about three quarters occurring once. The germline V and J ends were trimmed by 0 bases and 0 bases, with 2 bases remaining between them. The CDR3 spans 13 residues. Germline lookup yields CDR1 MNHEY and CDR2 SMNVEV (reference sequence). The V and J genes are TRBV27 and TRBJ2-5, with D unresolved. The sample comprised memory CD4+ T cells sorted from blood. Regarding subset: CD45RA-negative fraction. The sequence was obtained from a woman aged 25-40 years in good health. Written as DNA, the CDR3 is TGTGCCAGCAGTTTATCGTACCAAGAGACCCAGTACTTC. This translates into CASSLSYQETQYF.